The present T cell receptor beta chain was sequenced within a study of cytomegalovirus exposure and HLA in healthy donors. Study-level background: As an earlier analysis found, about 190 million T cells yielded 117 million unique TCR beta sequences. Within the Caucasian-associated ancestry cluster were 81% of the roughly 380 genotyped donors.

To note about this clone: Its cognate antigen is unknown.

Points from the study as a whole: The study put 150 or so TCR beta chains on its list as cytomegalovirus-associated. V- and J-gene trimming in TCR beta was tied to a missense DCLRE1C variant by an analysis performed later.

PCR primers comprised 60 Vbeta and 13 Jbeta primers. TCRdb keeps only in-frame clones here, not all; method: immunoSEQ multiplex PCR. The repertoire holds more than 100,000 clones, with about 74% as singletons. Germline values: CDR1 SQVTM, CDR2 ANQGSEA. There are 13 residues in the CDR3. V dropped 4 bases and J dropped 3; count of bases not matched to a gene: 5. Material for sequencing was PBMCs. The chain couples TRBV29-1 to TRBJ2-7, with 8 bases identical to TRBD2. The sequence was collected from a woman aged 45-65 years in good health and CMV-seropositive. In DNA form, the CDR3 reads TGCAGCGTTGGCGGGGGGCGTTACTACGAGCAGTACTTC. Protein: CSVGGGRYYEQYF.